The clone carrying this T cell receptor beta chain was seen only once. Different DNA sequences within this sample yield the same CDR3. This sample is part of a study of shared clonotypes between healthy human individuals. Clones were read by immunoSEQ multiplex PCR, and TCRdb kept only the in-frame ones, dropping some. The table has around 2.1 million clones, around 95% seen once. Between the trimmed V and J ends, which lost 2 bases and 2 bases, there was a span of 4 bases. The CDR3 length is 12 residues. Germline values: CDR1 SGHRS, CDR2 YFSETQ. This rearrangement joins TRBV5-1 to TRBJ2-5; no firm D call. This sequence was found in a man in his late teens or twenties in good health. Sequencing was performed on naive CD4+ T cells sorted from blood. Subset denoted: CD45RA+ positively selected. The chain's CDR3 is CASSFYQETQYF. Written as DNA, the CDR3 is TGCGCCAGCAGCTTTTATCAAGAGACCCAGTACTTC.